The 21 T cell receptor beta chains below were found in one sample sequenced in a study of blood T cell repertoires in COVID-19 (dated by TCRdb to 2018 to 2021). The protocol used for the library was the immunoSEQ multiplex PCR assay. TCRdb holds this immuneACCESS table with in-frame rearrangements only. Some clones are missing; in checked studies, unresolved V genes explain under half, and the rest has no known cause. The sample table holds under 350,000 clones, of which around 87% were seen once. The ten top clones hold 3.6% of the sample. Source material: peripheral blood. Receptor source: a man aged 18 to 29 with active or convalescent COVID-19.

This clone was counted only a few times. V and J are TRBV12-3 or TRBV12-4 and TRBJ1-2; no definite D call. V was trimmed by 0 bases and J by 10 bases, leaving 6 bases between them. CDR3 length equals 11 residues. The CDR3 DNA reads TGTGCCAGCAGTTTAGCGAACACCTACACCTTC. It encodes CASSLANTYTF.

V usage is TRBV2 and J usage is TRBJ2-7; maybe TRBD1 (6 bases). V was clipped by 8 bases and J by 4 bases, with 15 bases between them. The length of the CDR3 is 13 residues. Germline-derived CDR1 and CDR2 are SNHLY and FYNNEI. CDR3 residues: CASGENRDYEQYF. For the CDR3, the DNA is TGTGCCAGCGGGGAGAACAGGGATTACGAGCAGTACTTC. Full variable domain (outside the CDR3, taken from reference TRBV2 and TRBJ2-7): EPEVTQTPSHQVTQMGQEVILRCVPISNHLYFYWYRQILGQKVEFLVSFYNNEISEKSEIFDDQFSVERPDGSNFTLKIRSTKLEDSAMYFCASGENRDYEQYFGPGTRLTVT.

The sample holds a few counts of this clone. The rearrangement links TRBV6-6 to TRBJ1-5; D is perhaps TRBD1 (6 bases). The V and J ends lost 6 bases and 7 bases respectively, with 13 bases between them. The CDR3 spans 13 residues. Germline values: CDR1 MNHNY, CDR2 SVGAGI (reference sequence). Written as DNA, the CDR3 is TGTGCCAGCAGAAGTCAGGGGACCCAGCCCCAGCATTTT. Translation gives CASRSQGTQPQHF.

In DNA form, the CDR3 reads TGTGCCAGCAGTGAAAGGACTAGCGCGGCAGAGACCCAGTACTTC. Translation: CASSERTSAAETQYF. The chain joins TRBV25-1 to TRBJ2-5; 9 nucleotides align to TRBD2. Trimming cost V 2 bases and J 4 bases; bases outside gene matches: 5. CDR1 and CDR2 (germline): MGHDK, SYGVNS. This CDR3 comprises 15 residues.

This chain uses TRBV18 with TRBJ1-5; D not resolved. V was trimmed by 3 bases and J by 4 bases, leaving 4 bases between them. From germline, CDR1 is KGHSH and CDR2 LQKENI. The CDR3 consists of 12 residues. The CDR3 is CASSPPNQPQHF. CDR3 coding DNA: TGTGCCAGCTCACCCCCGAATCAGCCCCAGCATTTT.

The rearrangement links TRBV4-2 to TRBJ2-1, with 10 nucleotides matching TRBD2. The V gene end was trimmed by 3 bases and the J gene end by 7 bases; junction bases not matched to a gene: 12. This CDR3 is built from 17 residues. The germline V gene encodes CDR1 LGHNA and CDR2 YNFKEQ. In DNA form, the CDR3 reads TGTGCCAGCAGCCATCCAAATCTGGGACTAGCGAAAAATGAGCAGTTCTTC. Translation gives CASSHPNLGLAKNEQFF.

The DNA for the CDR3 is TGTGCCAGTAGTTTCCAACAGGGGCAACAGTTCTTC. Translation: CASSFQQGQQFF. The chain recombines TRBV19 with TRBJ2-1; TRBD1 agrees at 7 bases. CDR3 length: 12 residues. The V and J ends lost 5 bases and 13 bases, in that order; junction bases with no gene match: 8. Germline-derived CDR1 and CDR2 are LNHDA and SQIVND (reference sequence).

In DNA form, the CDR3 reads TGTGCCAGCAGCGTAGACTTAACCTACGAGCAGTACTTC. Protein sequence: CASSVDLTYEQYF. The chain recombines TRBV9 with TRBJ2-7; D unclear. Germline-derived CDR1 and CDR2 are SGDLS and YYNGEE. The V end lost 0 bases, the J end lost 2 bases, and 6 bases lay between the germline ends. The CDR3 length is 13 residues.

In its sample, this clone was seen once. The chain has TRBV4-1 and TRBJ2-3; a possible D gene is TRBD2 (7 bases). CDR3 size: 16 residues. Germline values: CDR1 MGHRA, CDR2 YSYEKL. V lost 1 base and J lost 5, with 16 bases in between. In nucleotides, the CDR3 is TGCGCCAGCAGCCAAGTTGGCGGGGGCACCCAAGATACGCAGTATTTT. This translates into CASSQVGGGTQDTQYF.

This chain links TRBV19 with TRBJ1-5; 9 bases are shared with TRBD1. J lost 1 base, V lost 5 bases, and 9 bases had no gene match. CDR3 length: 17 amino acids. CDR1 and CDR2 from the germline V gene are LNHDA and SQIVND (reference sequence). This chain's CDR3 is CASSSVPGQGSNQPQHF. CDR3 DNA sequence: TGTGCCAGTAGTTCAGTCCCGGGACAGGGAAGCAATCAGCCCCAGCATTTT. The whole variable domain, remainder taken from reference TRBV19 and TRBJ1-5, is DGGITQSPKYLFRKEGQNVTLSCEQNLNHDAMYWYRQDPGQGLRLIYYSQIVNDFQKGDIAEGYSVSREKKESFPLTVTSAQKNPTAFYLCASSSVPGQGSNQPQHFGDGTRLSIL.

The V gene is TRBV28, the J gene TRBJ2-7; unclear D gene. The germline V gene has CDR1 MDHEN and CDR2 SYDVKM. V lost 3 bases to trimming and J lost 1 base, with 10 bases between them. CDR3 length: 14 amino acids. This CDR3 is CASSFGRSSYEQYF. The CDR3 bases are TGTGCCAGCAGTTTCGGCAGGTCATCCTACGAGCAGTACTTC.

This chain uses TRBV25-1 with TRBJ1-6; tentatively, D is TRBD1 (6 bases). This CDR3 has 14 residues. V lost 4 bases, J lost 9 bases, and 13 bases lay in between. Germline CDR1 reads MGHDK; CDR2 reads SYGVNS. DNA of the CDR3: TGTGCCAGCAGTGTCGGCAGGGGTGGTTCACCCCTCCACTTT. As protein: CASSVGRGGSPLHF.

The chain joins TRBV11-3 to TRBJ2-1; D gene uncertain. Trimming shortened V by 2 bases and J by 4 bases, and 24 bases separated the two germline ends. CDR1 and CDR2 (germline): SGHNT, YENEEA. The CDR3 is 19 amino acids. CDR3 sequence (DNA): TGTGCCAGCAGCTTAATTCACATTTTAACTACCTCCTTTTACAATGAGCAGTTCTTC. This encodes CASSLIHILTTSFYNEQFF.

This clone was seen at least ten times. The chain joins TRBV19 to TRBJ2-1; D remains unclear. CDR1 is LNHDA, CDR2 SQIVND, per germline (reference sequence). Trimming left V 10 bases short and J 2 bases short, with 15 bases between. This CDR3 region has 14 residues. The CDR3 coding sequence is TGTGCCACACGACACGATGCAACCTACAATGAGCAGTTCTTC. Translation gives CATRHDATYNEQFF.

This chain joins TRBV9 and TRBJ2-1; 11 bases are shared with TRBD1. V was pared by 0 bases and J by 8 bases, with 4 bases of the junction left unmatched. Germline CDR1 reads SGDLS; CDR2 reads YYNGEE. The CDR3 runs to 15 residues. In DNA, the CDR3 is TGTGCCAGCAGCGTAGGCGGGACAGGGGGACATGAGCAGTTCTTC. Its translation is CASSVGGTGGHEQFF.

This chain links TRBV28 with TRBJ2-3; 11 nucleotides agree with TRBD2. Trimming at V came to 5 bases and at J to 7 bases, leaving 11 bases not matched to a gene. There are 16 residues in the CDR3. Per the germline V gene, CDR1 is MDHEN and CDR2 is SYDVKM. The CDR3 DNA reads as TGTGCCAGCAGTCCCAATAGCGGGGGGGCCTGGTATACGCAGTATTTT. Amino acid sequence: CASSPNSGGAWYTQYF. The entire variable domain, with the rest obtained from reference TRBV28 and TRBJ2-3, is as follows: DVKVTQSSRYLVKRTGEKVFLECVQDMDHENMFWYRQDPGLGLRLIYFSYDVKMKEKGDIPEGYSVSREKKERFSLILESASTNQTSMYLCASSPNSGGAWYTQYFGPGTRLTVL.

This clone turned up a few times. This chain links TRBV5-6 with TRBJ2-1; tentative D call: TRBD2 (5 bases). Germline V gives CDR1 SGHDT, CDR2 YYEEEE. The CDR3 totals 15 residues. Trimming removed 4 bases at V and 8 bases at J, with 19 bases between. The CDR3 nucleotides are TGTGCCAGCAGCCCGCCGGGATCGTCTGGGTATGAGCAGTTCTTC. Translation gives CASSPPGSSGYEQFF. Full variable domain (missing parts from reference TRBV5-6 and TRBJ2-1): DAGVTQSPTHLIKTRGQQVTLRCSPKSGHDTVSWYQQALGQGPQFIFQYYEEEERQRGNFPDRFSGHQFPNYSSELNVNALLLGDSALYLCASSPPGSSGYEQFFGPGTRLTVL.

This clone came up once. The gene calls are TRBV5-1 and TRBJ2-2; TRBD1 might be the D (5 bases). V was shortened by 0 bases and J by 5 bases, with 11 bases between the two germline ends. The CDR3 is 15 residues long. Germline V CDR1 and CDR2: SGHRS, YFSETQ. For the CDR3, the DNA is TGCGCCAGCAGCTTGGTCCAGGGTCGGACCGGGGAGCTGTTTTTT. Translation: CASSLVQGRTGELFF.

The chain has TRBV12-3 or TRBV12-4 and TRBJ2-7, with 7 bases lining up with TRBD1. J gave up 7 bases and V 0 bases, and 3 bases lay outside the gene matches. CDR3 length: 13 amino acids. CDR3 DNA sequence: TGTGCCAGCAGTTTAGCAAGACAGGGTGAGCAGTACTTC. It encodes CASSLARQGEQYF.

The chain employs TRBV4-1 and TRBJ2-7; 8 positions agree with TRBD2. CDR1 and CDR2 (germline): MGHRA, YSYEKL. The CDR3 is 18 amino acids. V lost 2 bases to trimming and J lost 0 bases; unmatched junction nucleotides: 12. CDR3 DNA: TGCGCCAGCAGCCAAATAGTACGCGGGAGGTTCGTCTCCTACGAGCAGTACTTC. Translated: CASSQIVRGRFVSYEQYF.

This clone was counted a few times. This chain links TRBV5-1 with TRBJ1-1; D is unresolved. Germline loops: CDR1 SGHRS, CDR2 YFSETQ. Trimming pared 4 bases from V and 1 base from J, leaving 17 bases between. This CDR3 contains 16 residues. CDR3 DNA: TGCGCCAGCAGCCTAGGTTACTTAACGGGGAACACTGAAGCTTTCTTT. It encodes CASSLGYLTGNTEAFF. The entire variable domain, with the rest obtained from reference TRBV5-1 and TRBJ1-1, is as follows: KAGVTQTPRYLIKTRGQQVTLSCSPISGHRSVSWYQQTPGQGLQFLFEYFSETQRNKGNFPGRFSGRQFSNSRSEMNVSTLELGDSALYLCASSLGYLTGNTEAFFGQGTRLTVV.